This T cell receptor beta chain comes out of a study of Graves' ophthalmopathy and Graves' hyperthyroidism. The study's findings and limits: Most thyroid clonotypes with frequency above 0.001 were detected in blood too. With approximately 88% sensitivity and approximately 79% specificity, a 13-signature model separated ophthalmopathy from stable hyperthyroidism.

Moderate-to-severe activity, CAS at least 3, NOSPECS at least 4 and duration under 3 months characterized donors with ophthalmopathy. PBMCs had their origin in fresh peripheral blood (roughly 10 ml). This clonotype was found many times. Its antigen is as yet unknown. TCR beta CDR3 regions were amplified from RNA transcripts. After a first-round RT-PCR with HTBI primers, a second-round multiplex PCR was run. TCRdb re-called the multiplex PCR reads through MiXCR, storing one row per CDR3 protein. The sample shows 360,000 or so distinct CDR3 sequences, 18% of them seen only once. Trimming removed 2 bases from V and 2 bases from J, with 10 bases in between. CDR3 size: 14 residues. The germline V gene has CDR1 SGHDT and CDR2 YYEEEE.

The chain recombines TRBV5-6 with TRBJ1-2; the D gene is possibly TRBD1 (5 bases). Material: peripheral blood. This receptor was obtained from a woman aged 18 to 35 with Graves' ophthalmopathy. The CDR3 loop reads CASSFGTENYGYTF. The CDR3 DNA sequence: TGTGCCAGCAGCTTCGGGACCGAGAACTATGGCTACACCTTC.